Below, 23 T cell receptor beta chains from the same sample are listed, as sequenced in a study of shared clonotypes between healthy human individuals. CD8 cells regarded as naive lacked CD45RO, were positively chosen for CCR7, and omitted terminally differentiated effector memory CD45RA+ cells. Sequenced by immunoSEQ multiplex PCR; TCRdb stores in-frame clones only, minus some. There are about 2.1 million clones in the sample; around 95% occur only once, and less than 2% lies in the top ten. The sequencing sample was made of naive CD8+ T cells from PBMCs. These TCRs come from a man aged 18-30 years in good health. Some clones in this sample may be carry-over from other donors' samples.

This clone was seen just once. This rearrangement joins TRBV6-6 to TRBJ1-2; D not certain. CDR1 and CDR2 from the germline V gene are MNHNY and SVGAGI (reference sequence). This CDR3 is built from 15 residues. The germline V and J ends were trimmed by 2 bases and 4 bases, with 14 bases remaining between them. In DNA form, the CDR3 reads TGTGCCAGCAGTTACGACCCGGCTTACCCCTATGGCTACACCTTC. Translated, it gives CASSYDPAYPYGYTF.

The J gene is TRBJ2-1, the V gene TRBV11-3; 14 nucleotides match TRBD2. The CDR3 length is 16 residues. The J segment lost 9 bases and the V segment lost 6 bases, leaving 10 bases of the junction unmatched. Looked up from germline, CDR1 is SGHNT and CDR2 is YENEEA. As DNA, the CDR3 is TGTGCCAGCAGTCTAAGGGGACTAGCGGGAGACGGTGAGCAGTTCTTC. Translating it yields CASSLRGLAGDGEQFF.

The genes are TRBV27 and TRBJ2-1; 7 bases fit TRBD1. V shed 6 bases, J shed 2 bases, and the junction held 7 bases outside the gene matches. This CDR3 has 15 residues. The germline V gene encodes CDR1 MNHEY and CDR2 SMNVEV (reference sequence). CDR3 in DNA: TGTGCCAGCAGCCGAAGACAGGGCCCCTACAATGAGCAGTTCTTC. This gives the protein CASSRRQGPYNEQFF.

This clone was detected only a few times. The rearrangement joins TRBV14 to TRBJ1-1; D is uncertain. CDR1 SGHDN and CDR2 FVKESK come from the germline V gene. V dropped 4 bases and J dropped 4 bases, with 10 bases sitting between them. The CDR3 sequence is 13 residues long. CDR3 bases: TGTGCCAGCAGCCCCTGGGAGGGCACTGAAGCTTTCTTT. This gives the protein CASSPWEGTEAFF.

The genes are TRBV5-4 and TRBJ1-5; the match to TRBD1 covers 7 bases. Per germline, CDR1 SGHNT and CDR2 YYREEE (reference sequence). Trimming removed 10 bases from V and 0 bases from J; junction bases left unmatched: 16. The CDR3 extends over 17 amino acids. CDR3 in DNA: TGTGCCGGGGGGGTTGGGACAGCCCCTTATAGCAATCAGCCCCAGCATTTT. Its protein product is CAGGVGTAPYSNQPQHF.

The rearrangement links TRBV6-1 to TRBJ2-7; 9 nucleotides align to TRBD2. The CDR3 covers 13 residues. Trimming cost V 5 bases and J 4 bases; bases outside gene matches: 3. Germline-derived CDR1 and CDR2 are MNHNS and SASEGT. The CDR3 spells CASSSTSGYEQYF. The CDR3 DNA follows: TGTGCCAGCAGTTCGACTAGCGGATACGAGCAGTACTTC.

The DNA for the CDR3 is TGTGCCACCAGCAGAGGTCAATCAGGGGCCGACACTGAAGCTTTCTTT. Translation gives CATSRGQSGADTEAFF. The chain carries TRBV15 and TRBJ1-1, with D perhaps matching TRBD1 (6 bases). CDR3 length: 16 residues. Germline loops: CDR1 LNHNV, CDR2 YYDKDF (reference sequence). The V gene lost 1 base and the J gene lost 3 bases, with 15 bases spanning the gap.

The chain recombines TRBV27 with TRBJ1-5, with 8 bases that match TRBD1. Germline CDR1 is MNHEY and CDR2 is SMNVEV (reference sequence). V shed 6 bases, J shed 6 bases, and the junction held 7 bases outside the gene matches. This CDR3 region has 14 residues. CDR3 protein: CASSPGGLGQPQHF. The CDR3 DNA reads as TGTGCCAGCAGCCCAGGGGGCCTGGGTCAGCCCCAGCATTTT.

As for this clone: This sample includes further DNA sequences coding for the same CDR3. The CDR3: CASSLSGQVYGYTF. The CDR3 DNA follows: TGTGCCAGCAGTTTATCGGGACAGGTCTATGGCTACACCTTC. V and J are TRBV28 and TRBJ1-2; 8 bases match TRBD1. CDR1 and CDR2 from the germline V gene are MDHEN and SYDVKM. The CDR3 runs to 14 residues. J gave up 4 bases and V 1 base, and 2 bases lay outside the gene matches.

CDR3 in DNA: TGTGCCAGCAGCATGCTGTCGGGGACAACTAATGAAAAACTGTTTTTT. This sequence encodes CASSMLSGTTNEKLFF. The chain couples TRBV28 to TRBJ1-4, with D unclear. Germline loops: CDR1 MDHEN, CDR2 SYDVKM. The CDR3 has 16 residues. Trimming removed 6 bases at V and 0 bases at J, with 14 bases between.

The table lists this clone with a count of one. V is TRBV6-5 and J is TRBJ2-1; D gene unclear. Germline values: CDR1 MNHEY, CDR2 SVGAGI. This CDR3 spans 15 amino acids. V lost 4 bases, J lost 4 bases, and 14 bases lay in between. DNA of the CDR3: TGTGCCAGCAGTTTCAAGGGTATCCCTTACAATGAGCAGTTCTTC. Its protein product is CASSFKGIPYNEQFF.

The J gene is TRBJ2-2, the V gene TRBV7-8, with D possibly matching TRBD2 (5 bases). The germline gives CDR1 SGHVS, CDR2 FQNEAQ. The V and J ends lost 2 bases and 1 base respectively, with 11 bases between them. The CDR3 has 16 amino acids. The CDR3 protein is CASSLPWTLNTGELFF. The CDR3 DNA follows: TGTGCCAGCAGCTTACCCTGGACTTTGAACACCGGGGAGCTGTTTTTT.

V usage is TRBV28 and J usage is TRBJ2-7, with a weak D call TRBD2 (5 bases). CDR1 and CDR2 (germline): MDHEN, SYDVKM. V was shortened by 4 bases and J by 1 base, with 14 bases between the two germline ends. This CDR3 is 15 amino acids long. The CDR3: CASSSPQDFSYEQYF. In DNA form, the CDR3 reads TGTGCCAGCAGTTCCCCCCAGGACTTTTCCTACGAGCAGTACTTC. The full variable domain, in which reference TRBV28 and TRBJ2-7 provide the parts outside the CDR3, is DVKVTQSSRYLVKRTGEKVFLECVQDMDHENMFWYRQDPGLGLRLIYFSYDVKMKEKGDIPEGYSVSREKKERFSLILESASTNQTSMYLCASSSPQDFSYEQYFGPGTRLTVT.

V and J are TRBV7-9 and TRBJ2-1; TRBD2 is a possible D gene (5 bases). V lost 0 bases to trimming and J lost 8 bases, with 14 bases between them. Germline assignment: CDR1 SEHNR and CDR2 FQNEAQ (reference sequence). The CDR3 length is 15 residues. The CDR3 sequence: CASSLAARLFDEQFF. The CDR3 DNA sequence: TGTGCCAGCAGCTTAGCGGCACGACTATTCGATGAGCAGTTCTTC.

The chain uses TRBV29-1 and TRBJ2-7; no definite D call. This CDR3 has 12 amino acids. In germline, CDR1 is SQVTM, CDR2 ANQGSEA. V was trimmed by 0 bases and J by 2 bases, leaving 5 bases between them. CDR3 DNA sequence: TGCAGCGTTGAAGATACAGCCTACGAGCAGTACTTC. Amino acid sequence: CSVEDTAYEQYF.

This chain connects TRBV28 to TRBJ2-5; no clear D. V was pared by 1 base and J by 5 bases, with 20 bases between. This CDR3 is built from 17 residues. CDR1 is MDHEN and CDR2 is SYDVKM in the germline V gene. CDR3: CASSLFRTATLKETQYF. Here the CDR3 DNA reads TGTGCCAGCAGTTTATTTCGTACAGCTACGCTAAAGGAGACCCAGTACTTC.

In its sample, this clone was seen a few times. The same CDR3 arises from other DNA sequences in this sample as well. The chain links TRBV4-1 to TRBJ2-1; no reliable D call. This CDR3 comprises 12 residues. The germline gives CDR1 MGHRA, CDR2 YSYEKL. V was trimmed by 1 base and J by 4 bases, leaving 2 bases between them. The CDR3 loop reads CASSQGYNEQFF. CDR3 bases: TGCGCCAGCAGCCAAGGTTACAATGAGCAGTTCTTC.

Concerning this clone itself: Other nucleotide sequences in the sample specify the same CDR3. CDR3 residues: CASSVATGSYEQYF. In nucleotides, the CDR3 is TGTGCCAGCAGCGTAGCAACAGGCTCCTACGAGCAGTACTTC. The chain carries TRBV9 and TRBJ2-7, with D perhaps matching TRBD1 (5 bases). Germline-derived CDR1 and CDR2 are SGDLS and YYNGEE. V shed 0 bases and J shed 0 bases, with 7 bases lying between them. The CDR3 is 14 amino acids.

As regards this clone: Other DNA sequences in the same sample also yield this CDR3. The chain combines TRBV27 with TRBJ2-4; possibly TRBD1 or TRBD2 for D (5 bases each). The CDR3 extends over 16 amino acids. V shed 0 bases and J shed 1 base, with 10 bases lying between them. Germline V gene sequence: CDR1 MNHEY, CDR2 SMNVEV (reference sequence). Written as DNA, the CDR3 is TGTGCCAGCAGTTTATCTCCAGGGACGGCCAAAAACATTCAGTACTTC. Translation gives CASSLSPGTAKNIQYF.

The chain couples TRBV30 to TRBJ2-3; TRBD2 is a possible D gene (6 bases). The CDR3 has 13 amino acids. V was pared by 4 bases and J by 7 bases, with 15 bases between. Germline CDR1 reads GTSNPN; CDR2 reads SVGIG (reference sequence). This CDR3 reads CAWMWEAGNTQYF. The CDR3 region has the DNA TGTGCCTGGATGTGGGAGGCTGGGAATACGCAGTATTTT.

The chain employs TRBV18 and TRBJ2-7; D remains ambiguous. V lost 2 bases and J 3 bases, leaving 8 bases between the germline ends. CDR3 length equals 13 residues. The germline V gene has CDR1 KGHSH and CDR2 LQKENI. This CDR3 reads CASSPGRNYEQYF. CDR3 nucleotides: TGTGCCAGCTCACCAGGCAGGAACTACGAGCAGTACTTC.

This chain uses TRBV11-2 with TRBJ2-4; TRBD2 might be the D (5 bases). This CDR3 contains 16 residues. V lost 5 bases to trimming and J lost 1 base, with 15 bases between them. Germline assignment: CDR1 SGHAT and CDR2 FQNNGV. CDR3 loop: CASSPEYGGAKNIQYF. DNA for the CDR3: TGTGCCAGCAGCCCCGAATACGGCGGGGCCAAAAACATTCAGTACTTC. Combining the CDR3 with reference TRBV11-2 and TRBJ2-4 gives the whole variable domain EAGVAQSPRYKIIEKRQSVAFWCNPISGHATLYWYQQILGQGPKLLIQFQNNGVVDDSQLPKDRFSAERLKGVDSTLKIQPAKLEDSAVYLCASSPEYGGAKNIQYFGAGTRLSVL.

The chain uses TRBV4-1 and TRBJ1-4; no clear D. The V end was cut by 0 bases, the J end by 0 bases, with 14 bases between. The CDR3 is 18 residues long. Germline V gene sequence: CDR1 MGHRA, CDR2 YSYEKL. The CDR3 here is CASSQDDGVNATNEKLFF. For the CDR3, the DNA is TGCGCCAGCAGCCAAGATGACGGGGTGAATGCAACTAATGAAAAACTGTTTTTT.